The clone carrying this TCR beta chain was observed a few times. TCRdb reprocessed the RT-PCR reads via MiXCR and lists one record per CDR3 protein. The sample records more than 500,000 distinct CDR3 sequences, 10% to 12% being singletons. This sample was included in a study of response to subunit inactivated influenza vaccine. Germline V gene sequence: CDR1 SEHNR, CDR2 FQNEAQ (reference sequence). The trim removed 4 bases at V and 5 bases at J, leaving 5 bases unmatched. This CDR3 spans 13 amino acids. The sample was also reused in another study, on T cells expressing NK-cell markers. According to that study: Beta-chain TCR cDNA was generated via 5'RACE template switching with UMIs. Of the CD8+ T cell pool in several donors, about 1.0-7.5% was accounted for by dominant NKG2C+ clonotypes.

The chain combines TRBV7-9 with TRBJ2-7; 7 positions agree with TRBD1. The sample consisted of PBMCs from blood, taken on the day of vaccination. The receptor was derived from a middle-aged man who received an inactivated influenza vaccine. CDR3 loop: CASSSRQGHEQYF. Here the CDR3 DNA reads TGTGCCAGCAGCTCACGACAGGGCCACGAGCAGTACTTC.